This TCR beta chain was recovered during a study of T-cell memory formation after mild COVID-19. For the study at large: Largely donor-specific TCR clusters were found.

Study findings and constraints: Those CD4+ clones that contracted were mainly in CM and EM (CD8+ ones in EMRA).

CDR3 length: 16 residues. J lost 9 bases, V lost 0 bases, and 5 bases had no gene match. CDR1 is KGHSH, CDR2 LQKENI, per germline. With respect to this clonotype: Its antigen remains unknown.

Barcoded TCR alpha and TCR beta cDNA libraries with UMIs came from 5'RACE using constant-segment primers. Using its own MiXCR run on the 5' RACE reads, TCRdb lists one record per CDR3 protein. The data show 550,000 to 600,000 distinct CDR3 sequences, around 15% seen once. This sequence joins TRBV18 and TRBJ1-6; 10 nucleotides align to TRBD1. This receptor was taken from an adult woman who had mild COVID-19 (a few samples of this study predate the infection). Cell type and time point are not known. The source material was PBMCs or a T cell subset sorted from them (not recorded which). CDR3 region: CASSPPMGQGSSPLHF. The CDR3 DNA follows: TGTGCCAGCTCACCACCCATGGGACAGGGGAGTTCACCCCTCCACTTT.